Listed here is a single TCR beta chain. The data were taken from a study of TIL therapy for anti-PD-1-resistant metastatic lung cancer. About the research overall: Tumors were harvested before any PD-1/PD-L1 blockade. Tumors had a median PD-L1 proportion score of 6%. Several tumors were EGFR-mutant and two were ALK-rearranged.

Time point described: pre-treatment sample, taken before nivolumab and TIL therapy. Germline-derived CDR1 and CDR2 are SGHVS and FQNEAQ. The CDR3 consists of 17 residues. V gave up 4 bases and J gave up 1 base; unmatched junction bases: 6. This was the immunoSEQ v3 assay. Libraries were prepared by immunoSEQ multiplex PCR; TCRdb keeps only in-frame clonotypes and omits some of them. Of more than 45,000 clones in the sample, around 79% were seen once. Source: blood, taken at baseline. The rearrangement uses TRBV7-8 and TRBJ2-6; TRBD1 matches at 8 bases. This sequence was found in a person between 30 and 80 years old with non-small cell lung cancer. CDR3 in DNA: TGTGCCAGCAGCTACGGACAGGGCAGGTCTGGGGCCAACGTCCTGACTTTC. It specifies CASSYGQGRSGANVLTF.